This passage covers 20 T cell receptor beta chains from one sample sequenced in a study of T cell changes during pregnancy in multiple sclerosis. Clones were read by immunoSEQ multiplex PCR, and TCRdb kept only the in-frame ones, dropping some. The sample contains approximately 20,000 clones, more than 85% of which appear only once. The sample consisted of CD8+ T cells from peripheral blood mononuclear cells, taken after pregnancy. These receptor sequences come from a female donor with multiple sclerosis, enrolled in a pregnancy study.

This chain connects TRBV19 to TRBJ2-7; 7 positions match TRBD2. This CDR3 has 14 amino acids. Germline lookup yields CDR1 LNHDA and CDR2 SQIVND (reference sequence). With V trimmed by 5 bases and J by 3 bases, 7 bases remained unmatched. The CDR3 loop is CASSRAGRHYEQYF. The DNA of the CDR3 is TGTGCCAGTAGTCGAGCGGGGCGCCACTACGAGCAGTACTTC.

The rearrangement uses TRBV10-2 and TRBJ2-1; D might be TRBD2 (6 bases). V was shortened by 6 bases and J by 8 bases, with 17 bases between the two germline ends. The CDR3 contains 14 residues. The germline CDR1 and CDR2 sequences are WSHSY and SAAADI. In DNA, the CDR3 is TGCGCCAGCAGACCCTTCGGGGGACGCTATGAGCAGTTCTTC. Protein product: CASRPFGGRYEQFF.

This chain links TRBV6-5 with TRBJ2-1; TRBD2 might be the D (7 bases). Germline CDR1 and CDR2: MNHEY and SVGAGI. The germline V and J ends were trimmed by 6 bases and 1 base, with 13 bases remaining between them. This CDR3 is built from 15 residues. CDR3 loop: CASRGASGSYNEQFF. CDR3 nucleotide sequence: TGTGCCAGCAGGGGGGCTAGCGGTTCCTACAATGAGCAGTTCTTC.

The V gene is TRBV9, the J gene TRBJ1-4, with D possibly TRBD1 on 6 matching bases. The V and J ends lost 4 bases and 8 bases respectively, with 18 bases between them. Germline V lookup: CDR1 SGDLS, CDR2 YYNGEE. The CDR3 spans 15 residues. CDR3 sequence: CASSLLQGRFEKLFF. As DNA, the CDR3 is TGTGCCAGCAGCTTACTACAGGGTCGGTTCGAAAAACTGTTTTTT.

The chain links TRBV7-2 to TRBJ2-1; perhaps TRBD2 as D (5 bases). The CDR3 loop spans 18 amino acids. The V end was cut by 3 bases, the J end by 0 bases, with 18 bases between. Germline V gene lookup returns CDR1 SGHTA and CDR2 FQGNSA. This CDR3 reads CASSFPRDGGLSYNEQFF. The CDR3 bases are TGTGCCAGCAGCTTCCCAAGAGATGGCGGACTCTCCTACAATGAGCAGTTCTTC.

J is TRBJ2-4 and V is TRBV2; D uncertain. The CDR3 consists of 12 residues. The ends were cut back, 4 bases at V and 4 bases at J, with 5 bases in the middle. CDR1 is SNHLY, CDR2 FYNNEI, per germline. The CDR3 DNA is TGTGCCAGCAGTGGGCAGAAAAACATTCAGTACTTC. It encodes CASSGQKNIQYF.

Comment on this clone: This specimen includes other DNA sequences encoding the same CDR3. The genes are TRBV6-1 and TRBJ1-5; a weak D match, TRBD1 (5 bases). The CDR3 consists of 15 residues. With 10 bases removed from V and 0 bases from J, the gap between germline ends came to 16 bases. Germline lookup yields CDR1 MNHNS and CDR2 SASEGT. In DNA form, the CDR3 reads TGTGCCACCTCCTTTCTAGACAGTAGCAATCAGCCCCAGCATTTT. The encoded protein is CATSFLDSSNQPQHF.

The chain employs TRBV10-3 and TRBJ2-7; the match to TRBD2 covers 13 bases. The CDR3 loop spans 20 amino acids. CDR1 is ENHRY, CDR2 SYGVKD, per germline. The trim removed 5 bases at V and 2 bases at J, leaving 18 bases unmatched. As DNA, the CDR3 is TGTGCCATCAGTCCGGGGGGGACAGGGGGTACTAGCGGGAGGGCCTACGAGCAGTACTTC. Translation: CAISPGGTGGTSGRAYEQYF.

V usage is TRBV5-5 and J usage is TRBJ2-7; perhaps TRBD1 as D (5 bases). This CDR3 has 12 amino acids. CDR1 and CDR2 (germline): SGHKS, YYEKEE (reference sequence). V was shortened by 2 bases and J by 3 bases, with 6 bases between the two germline ends. The CDR3 here is CASSFGHYEQYF. In DNA, the CDR3 is TGTGCCAGCAGCTTTGGACACTACGAGCAGTACTTC.

The chain carries TRBV4-1 and TRBJ2-2; TRBD2 matches at 8 bases. The J segment lost 4 bases and the V segment lost 4 bases, leaving 11 bases of the junction unmatched. Germline CDR1 and CDR2: MGHRA and YSYEKL. CDR3 length equals 17 residues. CDR3 sequence (DNA): TGCGCCAGCAGCCTTCTCACGGGAGGGCCGGGCACCGGGGAGCTGTTTTTT. The encoded protein is CASSLLTGGPGTGELFF.

This clone was seen more than once but under ten times. This chain links TRBV16 with TRBJ2-1; D is uncertain. This CDR3 is 13 amino acids long. V dropped 0 bases and J dropped 7 bases, with 7 bases sitting between them. Germline-derived CDR1 and CDR2 are KGHSY and FQNENV. The CDR3 nucleotides are TGTGCCAGCAGCCAATCTATCGGGAATGAGCAGTTCTTC. Translating it yields CASSQSIGNEQFF.

The chain is built from TRBV6-1 and TRBJ2-7; D possibly corresponds to TRBD1 (5 bases). Germline-derived CDR1 and CDR2 are MNHNS and SASEGT. The CDR3 covers 14 residues. V dropped 3 bases and J dropped 3 bases, with 12 bases sitting between them. The CDR3 nucleotides are TGTGCCAGCAGTGACCTCACAGGAGTCTACGAGCAGTACTTC. Its protein is CASSDLTGVYEQYF.

V and J are TRBV11-1 and TRBJ2-5; no definite D call. The CDR3 runs to 11 residues. CDR1 and CDR2 from the germline V gene are SGHAT and FQDESV (reference sequence). Trimming stripped 5 bases from V and 5 bases from J, with 6 bases between. CDR3 sequence (DNA): TGTGCCAGCAGCCTCGTCGAGACCCAGTACTTC. This encodes CASSLVETQYF.

The rearrangement links TRBV29-1 to TRBJ1-2, with D perhaps TRBD1 (5 bases). Germline CDR1 and CDR2: SQVTM and ANQGSEA. The CDR3 extends over 14 amino acids. With 6 bases removed from V and 2 bases from J, the gap between germline ends came to 16 bases. The CDR3 DNA follows: TGCAGCGTCCGGGAGGGGACTCTCAACTATGGCTACACCTTC. Its protein is CSVREGTLNYGYTF.

This chain joins TRBV29-1 and TRBJ2-7, with D possibly matching TRBD1 (5 bases). The CDR3 length is 13 residues. Looked up from germline, CDR1 is SQVTM and CDR2 is ANQGSEA. The V and J ends lost 4 bases and 0 bases respectively, with 10 bases between them. CDR3 coding DNA: TGCAGCGTTGCGGCAGGGATCTCCTACGAGCAGTACTTC. It yields the protein CSVAAGISYEQYF.

The genes are TRBV6-1 and TRBJ1-2, with D tentatively TRBD1 (6 bases). There are 14 residues in the CDR3. Trimming shortened V by 5 bases and J by 8 bases, and 18 bases separated the two germline ends. The germline V gene encodes CDR1 MNHNS and CDR2 SASEGT. The CDR3 nucleotides are TGTGCCAGCAGTTCCCTAGGGGGGGCGGAAGGCTACACCTTC. Amino acids: CASSSLGGAEGYTF.

The chain has TRBV4-1 and TRBJ2-1; 11 bases map to TRBD2. The CDR3 consists of 19 residues. CDR1 is MGHRA and CDR2 is YSYEKL in the germline V gene. With 0 bases clipped from V and 2 bases from J, the junction kept 9 bases outside the gene matches. CDR3 nucleotide sequence: TGCGCCAGCAGCCAAGATCCCCGACTAGCGGGAATACCCTACAATGAGCAGTTCTTC. Translating it yields CASSQDPRLAGIPYNEQFF.

The rearrangement links TRBV7-9 to TRBJ2-7; the D gene is possibly TRBD1 (6 bases). V lost 5 bases to trimming and J lost 0 bases, with 11 bases between them. Per the germline V gene, CDR1 is SEHNR and CDR2 is FQNEAQ (reference sequence). This CDR3 is built from 14 residues. The DNA of the CDR3 is TGTGCCAGCAGCCCCATAGGGGGCTCCTACGAGCAGTACTTC. It is translated as CASSPIGGSYEQYF. Full variable domain (rest looked up from reference TRBV7-9 and TRBJ2-7): DTGVSQNPRHKITKRGQNVTFRCDPISEHNRLYWYRQTLGQGPEFLTYFQNEAQLEKSRLLSDRFSAERPKGSFSTLEIQRTEQGDSAMYLCASSPIGGSYEQYFGPGTRLTVT.

The chain combines TRBV27 with TRBJ2-7; perhaps TRBD1 as D (6 bases). Germline values: CDR1 MNHEY, CDR2 SMNVEV (reference sequence). Trimming stripped 5 bases from V and 3 bases from J, with 11 bases between. The CDR3 sequence is 13 residues long. CDR3: CASSPTGYYEQYF. The CDR3 DNA follows: TGTGCCAGCAGTCCTACAGGGTACTACGAGCAGTACTTC.

The chain carries TRBV18 and TRBJ1-2, with D uncertain. Trimming took 4 bases from V and 4 from J, leaving 10 bases between them. The germline V gene has CDR1 KGHSH and CDR2 LQKENI. The CDR3 runs to 13 residues. In nucleotides, the CDR3 is TGTGCCAGCTCACTATTACAGATCTATGGCTACACCTTC. Protein sequence: CASSLLQIYGYTF.